A selection of T cell receptor beta chains follows, all from one sample in a study of Graves' ophthalmopathy and Graves' hyperthyroidism. TCRdb reprocessed the multiplex PCR reads with MiXCR, giving one entry per CDR3 protein. The top ten clones hold around 5.8% of a sample with roughly 160,000 distinct CDR3 sequences, under 40% of them seen once. Sequencing used peripheral blood. The receptors were sampled from a woman aged 40-49 years with Graves' ophthalmopathy. The CDR3 runs from the conserved cysteine through the conserved F or W. The order of the fields is V gene, clone size, D gene, CDR3 length, J gene, CDR3 protein, CDR3 DNA. D genes are given only for firm matches. Size values are once, few and many counts, or a class for expanded clones, and some rows have none.

>TRBV27|many|-|14|TRBJ1-5
CASSREYSNQPQHF
TGTGCCAGCAGTCGCGAATATAGCAATCAGCCCCAGCATTTT
>TRBV12-3/TRBV12-4|many|-|16|TRBJ1-5
CASSSGGGEGNQPQHF
TGTGCCAGCAGTTCCGGGGGGGGAGAAGGCAATCAGCCCCAGCATTTT
>TRBV12-3/TRBV12-4|-|-|15|TRBJ2-7
CASSYSTGASYEQYF
TGTGCCAGCAGTTACTCGACGGGCGCCTCCTACGAGCAGTACTTC
>TRBV6-4|many|-|16|TRBJ1-6
CASSDERGSYNSPLHF
TGTGCCAGCAGTGACGAGCGAGGCTCCTATAATTCACCCCTCCACTTT
>TRBV6-6|few|-|13|TRBJ1-6
CASSYEGNAPLHF
TGTGCCAGCAGTTACGAGGGGAACGCACCCCTCCACTTT
>TRBV29-1|many|TRBD1|13|TRBJ2-7
CSVDLGQPYEQYF
TGCAGCGTTGACCTGGGACAGCCCTACGAGCAGTACTTC
>TRBV20-1|many|TRBD2|15|TRBJ2-7
CSARPLAGGFGEQYF
TGCAGTGCTAGACCACTAGCGGGAGGGTTCGGAGAGCAGTACTTC
>TRBV12-3/TRBV12-4|many|-|15|TRBJ2-5
CASSLGGHRWETQYF
TGTGCCAGCAGTTTAGGGGGCCACAGATGGGAGACCCAGTACTTC
>TRBV28|-|TRBD1|14|TRBJ1-1
CASRWTGGQTEAFF
TGTGCCAGCAGGTGGACAGGGGGCCAGACTGAAGCTTTCTTT
>TRBV9|many|-|16|TRBJ1-6
CASSPQQATGNSPLHF
TGTGCCAGCAGCCCGCAACAGGCTACGGGTAATTCACCCCTCCACTTT
>TRBV20-1|many|-|13|TRBJ1-5
CSASALRDQPQHF
TGCAGTGCCAGCGCGTTACGCGATCAGCCCCAGCATTTT
>TRBV28|many|TRBD1|14|TRBJ2-5
CASSSGQGRLAQYF
TGTGCCAGCAGTTCCGGACAGGGTCGTTTGGCCCAGTACTTC
>TRBV2|many|TRBD2|16|TRBJ2-5
CASRQLAGGPVETQYF
TGTGCCAGCAGGCAGCTAGCGGGAGGGCCGGTGGAGACCCAGTACTTC
>TRBV28|many|TRBD2|14|TRBJ2-7
CASTRAGGLVEQYF
TGTGCCAGCACCCGAGCGGGAGGGCTAGTCGAGCAGTACTTC
>TRBV10-1|many|-|15|TRBJ2-4
CASSEDLGAKNIQYF
TGCGCCAGCAGTGAGGATCTGGGGGCCAAAAACATTCAGTACTTC
>TRBV6-5|medium-sized|TRBD1|14|TRBJ1-1
CASSYSAGGTEAFF
TGTGCCAGCAGTTACTCCGCAGGGGGCACTGAAGCTTTCTTT
>TRBV6-1|many|TRBD1|13|TRBJ1-2
CASSERDSYGYTF
TGTGCCAGCAGTGAACGGGACAGCTATGGCTACACCTTC
>TRBV19|once|TRBD1|15|TRBJ1-1
CASSIEGTANTEAFF
TGTGCCAGTAGTATAGAAGGGACAGCGAACACTGAAGCTTTCTTT
>TRBV20-1|-|-|11|TRBJ2-7
CSARQAYEQYF
TGCAGTGCCAGGCAGGCTTACGAGCAGTACTTC
>TRBV12-3/TRBV12-4|-|-|18|TRBJ2-7
CASSPRRQGPSILHEQYF
TGTGCCAGCAGTCCCCGGCGGCAGGGTCCTTCGATACTGCACGAGCAGTACTTC
>TRBV27|few|TRBD2|16|TRBJ2-7
CASSRLAGGGSYEQYF
TGTGCCAGCAGCCGACTAGCGGGAGGAGGGTCCTACGAGCAGTACTTC
>TRBV12-3/TRBV12-4|-|-|13|TRBJ1-1
CASSLGKTDKAFF
TGTGCCAGCAGTTTAGGAAAGACTGATAAAGCTTTCTTT
>TRBV12-3/TRBV12-4|-|TRBD1|15|TRBJ2-7
CASRAGTGAFYEQYF
TGTGCCAGCAGGGCCGGGACAGGGGCTTTCTACGAGCAGTACTTC
>TRBV3-1|many|-|15|TRBJ2-6
CASSQDASGANVLTF
TGTGCCAGCAGCCAAGATGCCTCTGGGGCCAACGTCCTGACTTTC
>TRBV6-1|-|TRBD1|16|TRBJ1-1
CASSRFDRGLDTEAFF
TGTGCCAGCAGTCGTTTCGACAGGGGATTAGACACTGAAGCTTTCTTT
>TRBV27|once|-|16|TRBJ2-7
CASSRLTELFSYEQYF
TGTGCCAGCAGTCGTCTGACAGAGTTATTCTCCTACGAGCAGTACTTC
>TRBV7-2|many|TRBD2|17|TRBJ2-5
CASSYSGKGGKRETQYF
TGTGCCAGCAGCTATAGCGGGAAGGGAGGTAAAAGGGAGACCCAGTACTTC
>TRBV6-2/TRBV6-3|many|TRBD1|14|TRBJ1-1
CASSLRQGYSEAFF
TGTGCCAGCAGTCTCCGACAGGGTTATAGTGAAGCTTTCTTT
>TRBV6-2/TRBV6-3|-|-|14|TRBJ2-7
CASRYGQNPYEQYF
TGTGCCAGCAGGTACGGACAGAACCCCTACGAGCAGTACTTC
>TRBV6-5|many|TRBD2|15|TRBJ2-5
CASSYTGGGSETQYF
TGTGCCAGCAGTTACACGGGAGGAGGTTCAGAGACCCAGTACTTC
>TRBV20-1|many|-|14|TRBJ1-2
CSARVLDSNYGYTF
TGCAGTGCTAGAGTATTGGACAGCAACTATGGCTACACCTTC
>TRBV10-3|many|-|17|TRBJ2-2
CAISESGSQGNTGELFF
TGTGCCATCAGTGAGTCTGGGAGTCAGGGGAACACCGGGGAGCTGTTTTTT
>TRBV29-1|many|TRBD2|17|TRBJ2-1
CSVEALAGGPSYNEQFF
TGCAGCGTTGAGGCTCTAGCGGGAGGGCCCTCCTACAATGAGCAGTTCTTC
>TRBV28|many|-|15|TRBJ2-7
CASSIPGHLSYEQYF
TGTGCCAGCAGCATCCCGGGACACCTGTCCTACGAGCAGTACTTC
>TRBV6-1|-|-|13|TRBJ1-6
CASRRQDNSPLHF
TGTGCCAGCAGGCGACAAGATAATTCACCCCTCCACTTT
>TRBV28|-|TRBD1|13|TRBJ1-1
CASFGQGATEAFF
TGTGCCAGTTTTGGACAGGGGGCAACTGAAGCTTTCTTT
>TRBV28|-|-|15|TRBJ1-1
CASSSPTGRGTEAFF
TGTGCCAGCAGTTCACCCACGGGAAGGGGAACTGAAGCTTTCTTT
>TRBV6-2/TRBV6-3|few|TRBD1|15|TRBJ1-1
CASSFSGTGATEAFF
TGTGCCAGCAGTTTCTCTGGGACAGGGGCGACTGAAGCTTTCTTT
>TRBV6-5|many|-|15|TRBJ1-5
CASSYSDGANQPQHF
TGTGCCAGCAGTTACTCCGACGGGGCCAATCAGCCCCAGCATTTT
>TRBV6-1|-|TRBD1|14|TRBJ2-7
CASSPRGTNYEQYF
TGTGCCAGCAGTCCCAGGGGGACAAACTACGAGCAGTACTTC
>TRBV6-2/TRBV6-3|many|TRBD1|15|TRBJ1-5
CASRRTGGGDQPQHF
TGTGCCAGCAGGAGGACAGGGGGCGGGGATCAGCCCCAGCATTTT
>TRBV6-1|-|-|11|TRBJ2-7
CASMAGYEQYF
TGTGCCAGCATGGCCGGATACGAGCAGTACTTC
>TRBV28|many|TRBD1|14|TRBJ1-2
CASSTPQGAYGYTF
TGTGCCAGCAGTACCCCTCAGGGGGCCTATGGCTACACCTTC
>TRBV19|many|-|17|TRBJ1-5
CASSTQDSVYSNQPQHF
TGTGCCAGTAGTACCCAGGACAGTGTCTATAGCAATCAGCCCCAGCATTTT
>TRBV6-1|-|-|13|TRBJ1-5
CATRQYSNQPQHF
TGTGCCACCAGACAGTATAGCAATCAGCCCCAGCATTTT
>TRBV30|-|-|14|TRBJ1-5
CAWTPRGGNQPQHF
TGTGCCTGGACTCCCCGGGGTGGCAATCAGCCCCAGCATTTT
>TRBV6-2/TRBV6-3|-|TRBD1|17|TRBJ2-7
CASSYTGGQGRPYEQYF
TGTGCCAGCAGTTACACGGGTGGACAGGGGAGGCCCTACGAGCAGTACTTC
>TRBV7-6|few|TRBD2|15|TRBJ2-5
CASSLSGRPQETQYF
TGTGCCAGCAGCTTAAGCGGGAGGCCCCAAGAGACCCAGTACTTC
>TRBV19|-|-|12|TRBJ1-1
CASSMRGTEAFF
TGTGCCAGTAGCATGAGGGGGACTGAAGCTTTCTTT
>TRBV12-5|-|TRBD2|17|TRBJ2-7
CASGLVLGQRESGEQYF
TGTGCTAGTGGTTTGGTACTAGGCCAGCGGGAGAGTGGGGAGCAGTACTTC
>TRBV5-5|many|-|15|TRBJ1-2
CASSRGPRSEYGYTF
TGTGCCAGCAGTCGTGGACCCAGATCAGAGTATGGCTACACCTTC
>TRBV6-5|few|-|14|TRBJ1-2
CASSYYPRTVGYTF
TGTGCCAGCAGTTACTACCCCCGGACAGTGGGATACACCTTC
>TRBV18|many|-|13|TRBJ2-5
CASSRWREETQYF
TGTGCCAGCTCACGTTGGAGGGAAGAGACCCAGTACTTC
>TRBV7-2|few|TRBD2|16|TRBJ2-5
CASSLGSVAGGETQYF
TGTGCCAGCAGCTTAGGTTCAGTAGCGGGAGGAGAGACCCAGTACTTC
>TRBV28|once|TRBD1|14|TRBJ1-1
CASSFQGARTEAFF
TGTGCCAGCAGCTTCCAGGGGGCGAGAACTGAAGCTTTCTTT
>TRBV4-1|many|-|16|TRBJ2-5
CASSQVARGGGETQYF
TGCGCCAGCAGCCAAGTCGCGAGGGGGGGCGGGGAGACCCAGTACTTC
>TRBV7-2|few|-|17|TRBJ1-6
CASSFNRVGTYNSPLHF
TGTGCCAGCAGCTTCAACAGGGTTGGAACCTATAATTCACCCCTCCACTTT